The 17 T cell receptor beta chains presented below share a single source sample, sequenced in a study of cytomegalovirus exposure and HLA in healthy donors (dated by TCRdb to about 2017). The library was made by the immunoSEQ multiplex PCR assay. For the multiplex PCR, a mixture combining 60 forward primers for TCR Vbeta segments and 13 reverse primers for TCR Jbeta segments was used. The table was pulled from immuneACCESS by TCRdb, which kept in-frame rearrangements only. Such tables lose some clones; where checked, under half of the loss comes from unresolved V genes, and the rest has no known cause. The sample has over 95,000 clones on record, roughly 72% of them singletons. In total, the top ten clones hold about 4.2% of the sample. The specimen was PBMCs. The receptors stem from a middle-aged woman in good health and CMV-seropositive.

The chain couples TRBV2 to TRBJ2-1; 12 bases agree with TRBD1. Germline V gene data show CDR1 as SNHLY and CDR2 as FYNNEI. V gave up 5 bases and J gave up 10 bases; unmatched junction bases: 6. The CDR3 contains 14 residues. The CDR3 loop is CASSSGTGGREQFF. The CDR3 DNA is TGTGCCAGCAGTTCCGGGACAGGGGGCAGGGAGCAGTTCTTC.

In nucleotides, the CDR3 is TGTGCCAGCAGCTTAGGTTGGGACAGGGGGACCTATGGCTACACCTTC. It encodes CASSLGWDRGTYGYTF. The chain couples TRBV7-2 to TRBJ1-2, with TRBD1 matching 11 bases. Trimming removed 1 base from V and 4 bases from J; junction bases left unmatched: 5. The CDR3 runs to 16 residues. CDR1 is SGHTA and CDR2 is FQGNSA in the germline V gene.

This rearrangement joins TRBV14 to TRBJ2-1; 9 bases match TRBD2. CDR3 length equals 16 residues. V trimming: 2 bases; J trimming: 6 bases; junction bases outside the gene matches: 8. The germline V gene has CDR1 SGHDN and CDR2 FVKESK. CDR3 loop: CASSQKLAGQLNEQFF. CDR3 DNA: TGTGCCAGCAGCCAAAAACTAGCGGGTCAACTCAATGAGCAGTTCTTC.

The genes are TRBV5-1 and TRBJ2-5, with 8 bases lining up with TRBD1. This CDR3 is 14 amino acids long. Germline assignment: CDR1 SGHRS and CDR2 YFSETQ. Losses at the gene ends were 4 bases for V and 5 bases for J; bases not matched to a gene: 7. CDR3 nucleotide sequence: TGCGCCAGCAGCGTGACAGGGGTTGGTGAGACCCAGTACTTC. Its protein product is CASSVTGVGETQYF. The full variable domain, its missing parts supplied by reference TRBV5-1 and TRBJ2-5, is KAGVTQTPRYLIKTRGQQVTLSCSPISGHRSVSWYQQTPGQGLQFLFEYFSETQRNKGNFPGRFSGRQFSNSRSEMNVSTLELGDSALYLCASSVTGVGETQYFGPGTRLLVL.

This clone was seen a few times. This chain connects TRBV7-8 to TRBJ2-3, with 7 bases aligning to TRBD1. Trimming at V came to 5 bases and at J to 0 bases, leaving 5 bases not matched to a gene. Germline V gene lookup returns CDR1 SGHVS and CDR2 FQNEAQ. This CDR3 comprises 15 residues. CDR3 amino acids: CASSRDSYSTDTQYF. CDR3 bases: TGTGCCAGCAGCCGGGACAGCTATAGCACAGATACGCAGTATTTT.

This sequence joins TRBV5-1 and TRBJ2-6; no definite D call. Between the trimmed V and J ends, which lost 2 bases and 0 bases, there was a span of 6 bases. This CDR3 is built from 15 residues. Germline loops: CDR1 SGHRS, CDR2 YFSETQ. DNA for the CDR3: TGCGCCAGCAGCTTACTGATCTCTGGGGCCAACGTCCTGACTTTC. Translated: CASSLLISGANVLTF.

V gene TRBV6-1 combines with J gene TRBJ2-5; D possibly corresponds to TRBD1 (7 bases). Between the trimmed V and J ends, which lost 6 bases and 6 bases, there was a span of 14 bases. This CDR3 has 13 residues. Germline V CDR1 and CDR2: MNHNS, SASEGT. The CDR3 region is CASSPTGRKTQYF. CDR3 bases: TGTGCCAGCAGCCCGACAGGGAGGAAGACCCAGTACTTC.

The chain uses TRBV12-5 and TRBJ2-7; 8 positions agree with TRBD1. V shed 5 bases and J 6 bases; nucleotides not matched to a gene: 9. Germline V gives CDR1 LGHNT, CDR2 FRNRAP. The length of the CDR3 is 14 residues. CDR3 region: CASGPGQGRAEQYF. CDR3 in DNA: TGTGCTAGTGGTCCCGGACAGGGCCGAGCCGAGCAGTACTTC. Drawing the rest from reference TRBV12-5 and TRBJ2-7, the complete variable domain is DARVTQTPRHKVTEMGQEVTMRCQPILGHNTVFWYRQTMMQGLELLAYFRNRAPLDDSGMPKDRFSAEMPDATLATLKIQPSEPRDSAVYFCASGPGQGRAEQYFGPGTRLTVT.

This sequence joins TRBV10-3 and TRBJ2-1, with 11 bases matching TRBD2. This CDR3 has 17 residues. J lost 6 bases, V lost 7 bases, and 14 bases had no gene match. Per the germline V gene, CDR1 is ENHRY and CDR2 is SYGVKD. This chain's CDR3 is CAIKSGELAGARNEQFF. CDR3 DNA: TGTGCCATCAAGTCTGGGGAACTAGCGGGAGCCCGCAATGAGCAGTTCTTC.

The chain carries TRBV18 and TRBJ2-1, with TRBD1 matching over 10 bases. V lost 2 bases to trimming and J lost 9 bases; unmatched junction nucleotides: 4. In germline, CDR1 is KGHSH, CDR2 LQKENI. The CDR3 is 14 residues long. CDR3 nucleotides: TGTGCCAGCTCACCAACGACAGGGGGCATTGAGCAGTTCTTC. It yields the protein CASSPTTGGIEQFF.

CDR3 sequence reads: CASSHGTALSNQPQHF. CDR3 coding DNA: TGTGCCAGCAGCCATGGGACAGCCCTTAGCAATCAGCCCCAGCATTTT. The V gene is TRBV16, the J gene TRBJ1-5; 7 nucleotides align to TRBD1. V gave up 3 bases and J gave up 0 bases; unmatched junction bases: 5. The CDR3 has 16 residues. Germline CDR1 and CDR2: KGHSY and FQNENV. The whole variable domain, remainder taken from reference TRBV16 and TRBJ1-5, is GEEVAQTPKHLVRGEGQKAKLYCAPIKGHSYVFWYQQVLKNEFKFLISFQNENVFDETGMPKERFSAKCLPNSPCSLEIQATKLEDSAVYFCASSHGTALSNQPQHFGDGTRLSIL.

V and J are TRBV19 and TRBJ2-7; 9 bases are shared with TRBD1. Trimming took 7 bases from V and 3 from J; bases not matched to a gene: 4. The germline V gene has CDR1 LNHDA and CDR2 SQIVND (reference sequence). This CDR3 is 13 amino acids long. As DNA, the CDR3 is TGTGCCAGTAAAGGGACAGGGAACTACGAGCAGTACTTC. Protein sequence: CASKGTGNYEQYF.

This rearrangement joins TRBV7-2 to TRBJ2-1; TRBD2 matches 9 bases. The CDR3 length is 14 residues. V was pared by 6 bases and J by 6 bases, with 6 bases of the junction left unmatched. CDR1 and CDR2 from the germline V gene are SGHTA and FQGNSA. CDR3 coding DNA: TGTGCCAGCAGTTCCAGCGGGAGGCTCAATGAGCAGTTCTTC. The encoded protein is CASSSSGRLNEQFF.

The gene calls are TRBV19 and TRBJ1-1, with TRBD1 as a possible D gene (6 bases). Looked up from germline, CDR1 is LNHDA and CDR2 is SQIVND (reference sequence). Deletions cut 2 bases from V and 8 bases from J, with 15 bases between. The CDR3 totals 14 residues. The CDR3 region is CASSILGQGTEAFF. The CDR3 nucleotides read TGTGCCAGTAGTATATTGGGTCAGGGGACGGAAGCTTTCTTT.

The chain carries TRBV10-3 and TRBJ1-2, with TRBD1 matching 9 bases. Germline V gene lookup returns CDR1 ENHRY and CDR2 SYGVKD. This CDR3 comprises 14 residues. V was clipped by 6 bases and J by 8 bases; unmatched bases: 10. The CDR3 sequence: CAISTTGGSRGYTF. The CDR3 nucleotides are TGTGCCATCAGCACGACAGGGGGTAGTCGCGGCTACACCTTC.

The chain couples TRBV5-4 to TRBJ1-1; 8 bases are a match to TRBD1. Germline values: CDR1 SGHNT, CDR2 YYREEE (reference sequence). This CDR3 region has 14 residues. The junction had 5 bases not matched to a gene; V was cut back by 0 bases and J by 7 bases. The DNA for the CDR3 is TGTGCCAGCAGCTTGGGGGGACAGGACTATGAAGCTTTCTTT. This translates into CASSLGGQDYEAFF.

V is TRBV27 and J is TRBJ1-1; no definite D call. Germline values: CDR1 MNHEY, CDR2 SMNVEV (reference sequence). This CDR3 is 15 amino acids long. Trimming shortened V by 7 bases and J by 1 base, and 16 bases separated the two germline ends. CDR3 nucleotide sequence: TGTGCCAGCAAATCCGTTACAGCTAAGAACACTGAAGCTTTCTTT. As protein: CASKSVTAKNTEAFF.